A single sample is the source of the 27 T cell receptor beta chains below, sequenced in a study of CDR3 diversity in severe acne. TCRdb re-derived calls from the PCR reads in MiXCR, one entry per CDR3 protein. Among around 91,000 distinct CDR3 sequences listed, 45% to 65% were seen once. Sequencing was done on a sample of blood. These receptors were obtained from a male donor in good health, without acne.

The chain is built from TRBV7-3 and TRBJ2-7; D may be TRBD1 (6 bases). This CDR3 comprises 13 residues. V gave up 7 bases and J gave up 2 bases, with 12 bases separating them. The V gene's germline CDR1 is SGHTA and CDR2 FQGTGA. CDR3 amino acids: CASTSGDTYEQYF. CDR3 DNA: TGTGCCAGCACATCAGGGGACACCTACGAGCAGTACTTC.

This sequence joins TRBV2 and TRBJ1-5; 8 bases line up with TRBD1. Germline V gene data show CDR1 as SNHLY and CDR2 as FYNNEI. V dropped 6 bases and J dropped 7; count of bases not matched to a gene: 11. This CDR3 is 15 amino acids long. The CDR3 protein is CASSERGQVGQPQHF. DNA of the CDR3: TGTGCCAGCAGCGAAAGGGGACAGGTGGGGCAGCCCCAGCATTTT.

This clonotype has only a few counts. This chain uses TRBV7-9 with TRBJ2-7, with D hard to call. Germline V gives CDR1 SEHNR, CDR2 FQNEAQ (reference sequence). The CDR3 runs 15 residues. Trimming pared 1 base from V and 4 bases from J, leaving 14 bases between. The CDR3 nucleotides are TGTGCCAGCAGCTTAGGCGGCGCGATAGGTTACGAGCAGTACTTC. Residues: CASSLGGAIGYEQYF.

This CDR3 is CASSPDERQPQHF. The CDR3 region has the DNA TGTGCCAGCTCACCTGACGAACGACAGCCCCAGCATTTT. The chain couples TRBV18 to TRBJ1-5, with D unresolved. Germline V gene data show CDR1 as KGHSH and CDR2 as LQKENI. The V end was cut by 3 bases, the J end by 7 bases, with 10 bases between. The CDR3 loop spans 13 amino acids.

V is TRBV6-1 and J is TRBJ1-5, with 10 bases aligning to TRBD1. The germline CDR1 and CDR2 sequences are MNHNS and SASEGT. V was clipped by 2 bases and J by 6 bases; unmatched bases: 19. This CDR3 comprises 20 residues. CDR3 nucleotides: TGTGCCAGCAGTGAAAACATTGGTGACAGGGGGCAAGGCTTTGGTCAGCCCCAGCATTTT. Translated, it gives CASSENIGDRGQGFGQPQHF.

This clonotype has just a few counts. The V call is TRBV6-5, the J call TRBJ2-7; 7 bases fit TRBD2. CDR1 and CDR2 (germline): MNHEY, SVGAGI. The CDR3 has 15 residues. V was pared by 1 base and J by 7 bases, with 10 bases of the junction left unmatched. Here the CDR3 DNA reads TGTGCCAGCAGTTACTATGAGGGAGGGCCGTGGGAGCAGTACTTC. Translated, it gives CASSYYEGGPWEQYF.

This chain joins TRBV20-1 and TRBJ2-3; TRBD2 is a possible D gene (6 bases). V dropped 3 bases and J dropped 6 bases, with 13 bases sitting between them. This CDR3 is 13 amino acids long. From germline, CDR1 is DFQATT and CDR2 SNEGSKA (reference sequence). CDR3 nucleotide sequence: TGCAGTGCTAGCGGGAGTCACGGGGATACGCAGTATTTT. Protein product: CSASGSHGDTQYF.

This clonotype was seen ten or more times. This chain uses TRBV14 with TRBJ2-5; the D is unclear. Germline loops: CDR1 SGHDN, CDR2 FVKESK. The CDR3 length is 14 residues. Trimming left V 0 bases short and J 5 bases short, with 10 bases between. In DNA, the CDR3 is TGTGCCAGCAGCCAAGATTGGATGGTGGAGACCCAGTACTTC. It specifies CASSQDWMVETQYF.

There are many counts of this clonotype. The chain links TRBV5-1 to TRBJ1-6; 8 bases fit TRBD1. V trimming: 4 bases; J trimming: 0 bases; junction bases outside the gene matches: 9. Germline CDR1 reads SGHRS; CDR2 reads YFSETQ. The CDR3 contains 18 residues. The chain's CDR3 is CASSLLQGGSSYNSPLHF. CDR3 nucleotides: TGCGCCAGCAGCCTATTACAGGGGGGTAGCTCCTATAATTCACCCCTCCACTTT.

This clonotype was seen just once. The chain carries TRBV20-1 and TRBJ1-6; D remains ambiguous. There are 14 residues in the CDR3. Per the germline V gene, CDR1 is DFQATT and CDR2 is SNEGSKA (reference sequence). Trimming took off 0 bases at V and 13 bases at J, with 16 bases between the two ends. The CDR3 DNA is TGCAGTGCTAGAGATGGTTCAGGTGGTCAGCCCCTCCACTTT. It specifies CSARDGSGGQPLHF.

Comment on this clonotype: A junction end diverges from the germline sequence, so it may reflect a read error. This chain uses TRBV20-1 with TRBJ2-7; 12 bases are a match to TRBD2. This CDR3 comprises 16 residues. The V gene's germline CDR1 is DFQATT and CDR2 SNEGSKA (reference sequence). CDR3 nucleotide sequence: TGCAGTGCTAGAATCCCTCGGACTAGCGGGGCCTACGGGCAGTACTTC. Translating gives CSARIPRTSGAYGQYF.

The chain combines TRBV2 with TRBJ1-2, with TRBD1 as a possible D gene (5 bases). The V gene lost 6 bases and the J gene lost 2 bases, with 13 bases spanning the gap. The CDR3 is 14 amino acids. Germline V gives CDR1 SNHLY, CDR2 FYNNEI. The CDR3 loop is CASSERDGNYGYTF. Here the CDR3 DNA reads TGTGCCAGCAGCGAGCGGGACGGGAACTATGGCTACACCTTC.

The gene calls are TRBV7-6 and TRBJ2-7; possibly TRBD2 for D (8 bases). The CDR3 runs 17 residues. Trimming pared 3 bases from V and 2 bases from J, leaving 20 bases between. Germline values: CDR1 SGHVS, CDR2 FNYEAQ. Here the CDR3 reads CASSLIREGARAYEQYF. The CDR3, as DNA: TGTGCCAGCAGCTTGATCCGGGAGGGGGCGAGGGCCTACGAGCAGTACTTC.

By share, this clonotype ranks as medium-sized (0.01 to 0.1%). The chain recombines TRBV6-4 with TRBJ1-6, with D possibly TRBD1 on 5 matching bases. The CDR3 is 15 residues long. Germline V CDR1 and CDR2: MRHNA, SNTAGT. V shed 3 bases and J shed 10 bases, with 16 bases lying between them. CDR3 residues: CASSEGGQGTSPLHF. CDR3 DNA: TGTGCCAGCAGTGAAGGTGGGCAGGGCACCTCACCCCTCCACTTT.

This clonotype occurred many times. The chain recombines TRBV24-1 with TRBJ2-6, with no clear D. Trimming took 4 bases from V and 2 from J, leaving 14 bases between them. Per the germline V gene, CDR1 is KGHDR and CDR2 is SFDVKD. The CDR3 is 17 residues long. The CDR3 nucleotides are TGTGCCACCAGTGACCCCGTATCCAGGACTGGGGCCAACGTCCTGACTTTC. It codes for CATSDPVSRTGANVLTF.

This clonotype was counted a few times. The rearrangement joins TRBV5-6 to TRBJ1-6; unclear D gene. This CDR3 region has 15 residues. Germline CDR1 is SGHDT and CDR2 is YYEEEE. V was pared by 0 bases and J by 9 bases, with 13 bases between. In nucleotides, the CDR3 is TGTGCCAGCAGCTTGGCTGCAGCGGGGAGTTCACCCCTCCACTTT. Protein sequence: CASSLAAAGSSPLHF. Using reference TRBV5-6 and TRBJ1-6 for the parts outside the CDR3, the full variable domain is DAGVTQSPTHLIKTRGQQVTLRCSPKSGHDTVSWYQQALGQGPQFIFQYYEEEERQRGNFPDRFSGHQFPNYSSELNVNALLLGDSALYLCASSLAAAGSSPLHFGNGTRLTVT.

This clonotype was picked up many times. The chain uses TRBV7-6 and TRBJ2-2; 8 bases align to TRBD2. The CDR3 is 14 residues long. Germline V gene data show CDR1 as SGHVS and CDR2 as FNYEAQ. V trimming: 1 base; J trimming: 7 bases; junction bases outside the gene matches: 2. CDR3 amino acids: CASSLGAGDGELFF. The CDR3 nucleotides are TGTGCCAGCAGCTTAGGAGCGGGAGACGGGGAGCTGTTTTTT. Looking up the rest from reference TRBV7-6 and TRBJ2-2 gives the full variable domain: GAGVSQSPRYKVTKRGQDVALRCDPISGHVSLYWYRQALGQGPEFLTYFNYEAQQDKSGLPNDRFSAERPEGSISTLTIQRTEQRDSAMYRCASSLGAGDGELFFGEGSRLTVL.

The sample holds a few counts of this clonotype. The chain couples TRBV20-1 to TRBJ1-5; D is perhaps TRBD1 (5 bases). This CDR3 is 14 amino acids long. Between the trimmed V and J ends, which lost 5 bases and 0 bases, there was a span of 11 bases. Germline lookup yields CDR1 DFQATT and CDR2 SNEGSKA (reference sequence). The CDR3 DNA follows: TGCAGTGCTGGGACGGGTCATAGCAATCAGCCCCAGCATTTT. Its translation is CSAGTGHSNQPQHF.

CDR3 sequence reads: CASSLLGDRDHEQYF. The CDR3, as DNA: TGTGCCAGCAGTTTATTAGGAGACAGGGACCACGAGCAGTACTTC. The chain joins TRBV25-1 to TRBJ2-7, with 7 positions matching TRBD1. Per germline, CDR1 MGHDK and CDR2 SYGVNS. The CDR3 sequence is 15 residues long. The ends lost 5 bases at V and 5 bases at J; junction bases unmatched: 12.

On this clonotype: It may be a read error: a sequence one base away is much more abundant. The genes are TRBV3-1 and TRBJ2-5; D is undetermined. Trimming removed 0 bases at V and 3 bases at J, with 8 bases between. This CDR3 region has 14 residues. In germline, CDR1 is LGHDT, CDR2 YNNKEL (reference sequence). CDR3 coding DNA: TGTGCCAGCAGCCAAGATTGGGGTGAAGAGACCCAGTACTTC. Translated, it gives CASSQDWGEETQYF.

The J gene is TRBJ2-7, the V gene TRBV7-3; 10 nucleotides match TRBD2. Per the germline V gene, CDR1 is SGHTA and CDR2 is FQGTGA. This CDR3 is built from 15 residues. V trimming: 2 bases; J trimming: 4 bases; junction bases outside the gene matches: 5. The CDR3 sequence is CASSLLAGGRYEQYF. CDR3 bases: TGTGCCAGCAGCTTATTAGCGGGAGGTAGATACGAGCAGTACTTC.

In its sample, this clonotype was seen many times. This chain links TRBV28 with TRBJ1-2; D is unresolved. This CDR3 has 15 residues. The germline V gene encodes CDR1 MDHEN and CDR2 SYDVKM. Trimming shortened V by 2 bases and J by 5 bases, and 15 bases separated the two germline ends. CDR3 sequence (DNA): TGTGCCAGCAGTTTAGAAGGGAGTAAATGGTATGGCTACACCTTC. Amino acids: CASSLEGSKWYGYTF.

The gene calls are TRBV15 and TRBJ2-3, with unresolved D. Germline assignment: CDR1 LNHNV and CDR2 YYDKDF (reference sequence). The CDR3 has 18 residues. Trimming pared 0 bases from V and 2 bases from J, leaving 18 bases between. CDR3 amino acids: CATSRDAQTDGYTDTQYF. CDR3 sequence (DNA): TGTGCCACCAGCAGAGATGCTCAAACAGATGGCTACACAGATACGCAGTATTTT. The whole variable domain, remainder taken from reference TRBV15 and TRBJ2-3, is DAMVIQNPRYQVTQFGKPVTLSCSQTLNHNVMYWYQQKSSQAPKLLFHYYDKDFNNEADTPDNFQSRRPNTSFCFLDIRSPGLGDTAMYLCATSRDAQTDGYTDTQYFGPGTRLTVL.

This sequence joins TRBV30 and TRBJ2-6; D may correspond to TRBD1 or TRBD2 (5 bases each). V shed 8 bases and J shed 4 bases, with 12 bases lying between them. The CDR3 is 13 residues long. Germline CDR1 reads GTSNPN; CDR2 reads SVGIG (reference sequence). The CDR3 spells CASAGTGANVLTF. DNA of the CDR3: TGTGCCAGCGCCGGGACCGGGGCCAACGTCCTGACTTTC.

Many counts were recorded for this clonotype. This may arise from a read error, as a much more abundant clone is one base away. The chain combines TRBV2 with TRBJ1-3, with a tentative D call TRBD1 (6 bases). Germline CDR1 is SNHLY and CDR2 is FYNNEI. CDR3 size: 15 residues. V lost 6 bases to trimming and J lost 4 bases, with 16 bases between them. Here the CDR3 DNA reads TGTGCCAGCAGCCTAGACTTTGACAGGGGAAACACCATATATTTT. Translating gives CASSLDFDRGNTIYF.

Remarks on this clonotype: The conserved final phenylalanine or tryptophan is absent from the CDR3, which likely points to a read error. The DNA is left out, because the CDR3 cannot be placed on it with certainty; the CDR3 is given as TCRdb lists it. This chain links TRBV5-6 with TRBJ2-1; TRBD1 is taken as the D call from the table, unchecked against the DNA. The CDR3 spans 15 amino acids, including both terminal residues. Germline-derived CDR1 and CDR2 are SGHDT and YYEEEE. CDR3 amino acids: CASSFGDRAYNELRI.

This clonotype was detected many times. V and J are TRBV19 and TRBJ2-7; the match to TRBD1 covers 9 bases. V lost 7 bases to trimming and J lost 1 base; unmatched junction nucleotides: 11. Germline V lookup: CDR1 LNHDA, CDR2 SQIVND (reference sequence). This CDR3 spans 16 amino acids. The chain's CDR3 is CASTKGPGTGSYEQYF. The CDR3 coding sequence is TGTGCCAGTACCAAGGGTCCCGGGACAGGGTCCTACGAGCAGTACTTC.